The clone carrying this TCR beta chain was seen just once. The record originates from a study of blood T cell repertoires in COVID-19. V was clipped by 2 bases and J by 4 bases, with 12 bases between them. Per germline, CDR1 SGHNT and CDR2 YENEEA. This CDR3 spans 14 amino acids. The repertoire was sequenced with immunoSEQ multiplex PCR; TCRdb's copy has only in-frame clones and lacks some. Counted here are some 330,000 clones, around 83% occurring once; the ten biggest clones make up approximately 5%. The source is a woman in her forties or fifties who had recovered from COVID-19. Sequencing was carried out using PBMCs or T cells enriched from blood (not recorded which). V and J are TRBV11-3 and TRBJ2-7, with D perhaps TRBD1 (6 bases). CDR3 sequence reads: CASSLLTGPYEQYF. The CDR3 DNA reads as TGTGCCAGCAGCTTATTGACAGGACCTTACGAGCAGTACTTC.